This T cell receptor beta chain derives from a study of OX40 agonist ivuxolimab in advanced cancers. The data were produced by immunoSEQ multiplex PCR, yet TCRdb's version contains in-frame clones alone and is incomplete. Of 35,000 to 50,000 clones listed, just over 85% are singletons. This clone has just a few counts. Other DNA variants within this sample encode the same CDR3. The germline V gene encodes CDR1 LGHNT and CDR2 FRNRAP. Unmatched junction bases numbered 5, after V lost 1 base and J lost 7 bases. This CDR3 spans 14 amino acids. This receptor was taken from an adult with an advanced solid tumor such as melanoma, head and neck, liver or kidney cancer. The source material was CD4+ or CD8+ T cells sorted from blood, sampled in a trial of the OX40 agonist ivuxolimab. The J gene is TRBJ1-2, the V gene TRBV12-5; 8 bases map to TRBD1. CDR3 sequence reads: CASGLGQGIGGYTF. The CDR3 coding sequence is TGTGCTAGTGGTTTGGGACAGGGGATAGGTGGCTACACCTTC.